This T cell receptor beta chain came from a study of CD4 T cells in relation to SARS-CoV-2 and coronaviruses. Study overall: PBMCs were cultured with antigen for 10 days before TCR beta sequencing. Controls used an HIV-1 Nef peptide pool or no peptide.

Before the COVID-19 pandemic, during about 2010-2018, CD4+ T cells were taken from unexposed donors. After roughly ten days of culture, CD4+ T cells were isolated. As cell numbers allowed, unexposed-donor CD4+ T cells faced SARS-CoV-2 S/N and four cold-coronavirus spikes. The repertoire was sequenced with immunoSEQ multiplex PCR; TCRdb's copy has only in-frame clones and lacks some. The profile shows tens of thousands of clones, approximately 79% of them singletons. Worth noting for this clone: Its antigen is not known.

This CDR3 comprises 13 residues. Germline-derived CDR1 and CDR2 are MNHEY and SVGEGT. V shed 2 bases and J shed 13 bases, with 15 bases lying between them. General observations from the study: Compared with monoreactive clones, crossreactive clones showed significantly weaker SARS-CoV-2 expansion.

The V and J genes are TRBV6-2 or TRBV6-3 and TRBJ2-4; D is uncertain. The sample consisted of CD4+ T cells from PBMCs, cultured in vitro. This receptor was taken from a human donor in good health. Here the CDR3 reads CASSYPASHSQYF. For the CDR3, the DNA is TGTGCCAGCAGTTACCCAGCATCGCATAGCCAGTACTTC.